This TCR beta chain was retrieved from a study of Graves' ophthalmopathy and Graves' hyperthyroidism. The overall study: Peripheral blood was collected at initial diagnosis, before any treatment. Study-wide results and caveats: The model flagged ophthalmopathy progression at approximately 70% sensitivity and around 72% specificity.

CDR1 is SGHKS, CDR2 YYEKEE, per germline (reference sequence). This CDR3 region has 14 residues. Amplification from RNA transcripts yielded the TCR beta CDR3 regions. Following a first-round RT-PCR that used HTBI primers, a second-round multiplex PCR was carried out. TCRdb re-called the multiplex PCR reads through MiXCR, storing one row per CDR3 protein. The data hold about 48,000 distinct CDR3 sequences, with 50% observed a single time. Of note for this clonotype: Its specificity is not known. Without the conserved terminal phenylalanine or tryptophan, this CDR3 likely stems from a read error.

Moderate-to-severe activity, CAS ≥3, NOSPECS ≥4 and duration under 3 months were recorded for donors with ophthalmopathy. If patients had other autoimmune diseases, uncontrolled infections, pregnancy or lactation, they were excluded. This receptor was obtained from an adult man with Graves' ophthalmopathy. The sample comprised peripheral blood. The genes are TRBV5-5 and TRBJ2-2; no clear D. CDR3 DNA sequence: TGTGCCAGCAGCCAAGACCCCAACACCAGGGAGCTGTTTTAT. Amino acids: CASSQDPNTRELFY.